This record covers a single T cell receptor beta chain. This specimen comes from a study of cytomegalovirus exposure and HLA in healthy donors. The wider study: Ancestry clustering placed about four fifths of over 300 genotyped donors in the Caucasian-associated cluster.

CDR1 and CDR2 from the germline V gene are LNHNV and YYDKDF (reference sequence). Trimming cost V 5 bases and J 4 bases; bases outside gene matches: 17. The CDR3 contains 18 residues. The PCR was carried out with 60 Vbeta primers and 13 Jbeta primers. Libraries were prepared by immunoSEQ multiplex PCR; TCRdb keeps only in-frame clonotypes and omits some of them. The data contain more than 100,000 clones, around 78% of them singletons. The sample consisted of PBMCs. The clonotype originates from a woman younger than 45 in good health and CMV-seropositive. The rearrangement uses TRBV15 and TRBJ2-5; 9 bases are shared with TRBD2. CDR3 loop: CATSPRLPLAGLGETQYF. In DNA form, the CDR3 reads TGTGCCACCAGCCCTCGACTGCCTCTAGCGGGGCTCGGAGAGACCCAGTACTTC. The entire variable domain, with the rest obtained from reference TRBV15 and TRBJ2-5, is as follows: DAMVIQNPRYQVTQFGKPVTLSCSQTLNHNVMYWYQQKSSQAPKLLFHYYDKDFNNEADTPDNFQSRRPNTSFCFLDIRSPGLGDTAMYLCATSPRLPLAGLGETQYFGPGTRLLVL.